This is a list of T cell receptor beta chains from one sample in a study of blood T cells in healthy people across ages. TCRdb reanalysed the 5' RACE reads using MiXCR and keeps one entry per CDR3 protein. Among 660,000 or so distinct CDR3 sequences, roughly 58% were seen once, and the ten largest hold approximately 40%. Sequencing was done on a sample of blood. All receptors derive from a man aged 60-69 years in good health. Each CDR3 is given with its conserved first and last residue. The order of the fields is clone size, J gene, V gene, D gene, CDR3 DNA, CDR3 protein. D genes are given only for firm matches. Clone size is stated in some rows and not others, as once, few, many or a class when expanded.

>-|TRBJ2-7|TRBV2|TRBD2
TGTGCCAGCAGTCCCCGGGGACTAGCGGGGGGCGAGCAGTACTTC
CASSPRGLAGGEQYF
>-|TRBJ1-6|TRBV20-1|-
TGCAGTGGGAAACAGGGCTTGGGTGTGGATTCACCCCTCCACTTT
CSGKQGLGVDSPLHF
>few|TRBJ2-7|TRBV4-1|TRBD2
TGCGCCAGCAGCCACCCAGCCAGCGGGGTCCGCTACGAGCAGTACTTC
CASSHPASGVRYEQYF
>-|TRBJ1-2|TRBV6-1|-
TGTGCCAGCAGCTTGGCCCCTTCCGAGAACTATGGCTACACCTTC
CASSLAPSENYGYTF
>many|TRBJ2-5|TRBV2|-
TGTGCCAGCAGTGAAGCGCTGGCGGGGAGAGAGACCCAGTACTTC
CASSEALAGRETQYF
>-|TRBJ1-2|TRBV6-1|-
TGTGCCAGCAGTTTTGACGGGAGCAGCCCCAACTATGGCTACACCTTC
CASSFDGSSPNYGYTF
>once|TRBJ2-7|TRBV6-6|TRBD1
TGTGCTAGCGCCGAGGGGACAGGAGGCTCCTACGAGCAGTACTTC
CASAEGTGGSYEQYF
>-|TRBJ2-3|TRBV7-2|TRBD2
TGTGCCAGCAGCCAACATGGACTAGCGGACGCAGATACGCAGTATTTT
CASSQHGLADADTQYF
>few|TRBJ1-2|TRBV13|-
TGTGCCAGCAGCTCGCGTGGTTTCTATGGCTACACCTTC
CASSSRGFYGYTF
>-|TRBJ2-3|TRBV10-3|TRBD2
TGTGCCATCAGCTTAGCGGGGGGGCGTTCAGATACGCAGTATTTT
CAISLAGGRSDTQYF
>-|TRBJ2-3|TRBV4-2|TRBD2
TGTGCCAGCAGCCAGGGTCGGACTAGCGGGGCTGAAGATACGCAGTATTTT
CASSQGRTSGAEDTQYF
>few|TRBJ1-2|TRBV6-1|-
TGTGCCATCAAGAGGGGGGGCTCCTATGGCTACACCTTC
CAIKRGGSYGYTF
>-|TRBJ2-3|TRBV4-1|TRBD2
TGCGCCAGCAGCCAAGACCCGGGACTAGCGGGTCGCCCTCGAGCAGATACGCAGTATTTT
CASSQDPGLAGRPRADTQYF
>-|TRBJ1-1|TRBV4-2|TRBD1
TGTGCCAGCAGCCGCCCAGGGGGGATCCACACTGAAGCTTTCTTT
CASSRPGGIHTEAFF
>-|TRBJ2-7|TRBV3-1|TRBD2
TGTGCCAGCAGCCATAGCGGGGGATTCGACGAGCAGTACTTC
CASSHSGGFDEQYF
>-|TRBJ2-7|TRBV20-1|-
TGCAGTGTCCCCCAGACAGTTGGCTCCTACGAGCAGTACTTC
CSVPQTVGSYEQYF
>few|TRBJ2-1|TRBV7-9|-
TGTGCCAGCAGCTCTGACAGGTATGAGCAGTTCTTC
CASSSDRYEQFF
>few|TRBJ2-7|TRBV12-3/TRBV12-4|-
TGTGCCAGCAGTTTGGGGGTCGACTCCTACGAGCAGTACTTC
CASSLGVDSYEQYF
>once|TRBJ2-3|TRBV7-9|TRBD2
TGTGCCAGCAGCAGGACTAGCGGGGGGGCCTTCGCAGATACGCAGTATTTT
CASSRTSGGAFADTQYF
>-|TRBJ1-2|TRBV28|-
TGTGCCAGCAGTCCTCGGACCCCCTACTATGGCTACACCTTC
CASSPRTPYYGYTF
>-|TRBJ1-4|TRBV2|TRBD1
TGTGCCAGCAGCCCCCGAGGGGGCCGGGGCCTCGATGAAAAACTGTTTTTT
CASSPRGGRGLDEKLFF
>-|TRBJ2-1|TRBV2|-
TGTGCCAGCATGCGCGGGGCAAACAATGAGCAGTTCTTC
CASMRGANNEQFF
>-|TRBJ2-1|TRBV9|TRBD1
TGTGCCAGCAGCGCCGGACAGGGAAGCTCCTACAATGAGCAGTTCTTC
CASSAGQGSSYNEQFF
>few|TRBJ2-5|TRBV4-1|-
TGCGCCAGCAGCCATATCGCGGGCGGGGAGACCCAGTACTTC
CASSHIAGGETQYF